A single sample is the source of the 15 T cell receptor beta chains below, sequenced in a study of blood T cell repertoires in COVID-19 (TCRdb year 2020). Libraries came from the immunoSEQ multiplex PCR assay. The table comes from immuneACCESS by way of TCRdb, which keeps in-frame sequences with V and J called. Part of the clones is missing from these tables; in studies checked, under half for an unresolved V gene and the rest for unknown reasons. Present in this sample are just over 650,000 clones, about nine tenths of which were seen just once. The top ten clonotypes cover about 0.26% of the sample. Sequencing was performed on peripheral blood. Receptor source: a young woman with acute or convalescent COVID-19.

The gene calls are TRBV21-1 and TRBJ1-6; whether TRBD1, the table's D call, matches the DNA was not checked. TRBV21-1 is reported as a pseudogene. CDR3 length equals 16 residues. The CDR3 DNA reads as TGTGCCAGCAGCGCAAGGGAAGGGACAGGGGGATCACCCCTCCACTTT. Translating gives CASSAREGTGGSPLHF.

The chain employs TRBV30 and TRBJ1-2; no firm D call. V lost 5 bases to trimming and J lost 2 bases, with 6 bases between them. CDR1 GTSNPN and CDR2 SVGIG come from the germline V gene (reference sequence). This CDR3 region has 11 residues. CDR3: CAWSGNYGYTF. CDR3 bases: TGTGCCTGGTCCGGGAACTATGGCTACACCTTC. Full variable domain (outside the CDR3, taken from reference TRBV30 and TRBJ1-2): SQTIHQWPATLVQPVGSPLSLECTVEGTSNPNLYWYRQAAGRGLQLLFYSVGIGQISSEVPQNLSASRPQDRQFILSSKKLLLSDSGFYLCAWSGNYGYTFGSGTRLTVV.

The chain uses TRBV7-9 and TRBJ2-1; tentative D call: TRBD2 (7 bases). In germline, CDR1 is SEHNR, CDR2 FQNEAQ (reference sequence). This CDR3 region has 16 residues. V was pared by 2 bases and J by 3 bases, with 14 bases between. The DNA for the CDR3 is TGTGCCAGCAGCTTACCCACGGGGGGCCTCTACAATGAGCAGTTCTTC. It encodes CASSLPTGGLYNEQFF. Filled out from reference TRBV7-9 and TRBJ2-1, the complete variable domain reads DTGVSQNPRHKITKRGQNVTFRCDPISEHNRLYWYRQTLGQGPEFLTYFQNEAQLEKSRLLSDRFSAERPKGSFSTLEIQRTEQGDSAMYLCASSLPTGGLYNEQFFGPGTRLTVL.

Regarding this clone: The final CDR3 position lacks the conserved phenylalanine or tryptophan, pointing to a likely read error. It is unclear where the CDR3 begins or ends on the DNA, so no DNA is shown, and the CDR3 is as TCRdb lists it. The CDR3 reads CASYPTAEAFFGQS. The rearrangement links TRBV6-5 to TRBJ1-1; the table's D call, TRBD1, was not checked against the DNA. Ends included, the CDR3 has 14 residues. CDR1 and CDR2 from the germline V gene are MNHEY and SVGAGI.

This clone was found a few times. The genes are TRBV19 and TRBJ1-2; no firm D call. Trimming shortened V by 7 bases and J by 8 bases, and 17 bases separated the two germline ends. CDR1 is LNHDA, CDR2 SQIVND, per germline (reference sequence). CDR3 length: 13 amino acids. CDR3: CASTPIGGLGYTF. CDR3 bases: TGTGCCAGTACTCCAATCGGCGGGCTGGGCTACACCTTC.

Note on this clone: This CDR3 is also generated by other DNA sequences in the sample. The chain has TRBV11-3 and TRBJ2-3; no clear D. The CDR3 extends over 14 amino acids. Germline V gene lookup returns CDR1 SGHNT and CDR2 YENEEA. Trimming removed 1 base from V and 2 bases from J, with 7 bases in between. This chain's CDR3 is CASSLGASTDTQYF. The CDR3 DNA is TGTGCCAGCAGCTTAGGGGCGTCCACAGATACGCAGTATTTT. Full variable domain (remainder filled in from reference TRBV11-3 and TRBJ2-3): EAGVVQSPRYKIIEKKQPVAFWCNPISGHNTLYWYLQNLGQGPELLIRYENEEAVDDSQLPKDRFSAERLKGVDSTLKIQPAELGDSAVYLCASSLGASTDTQYFGPGTRLTVL.

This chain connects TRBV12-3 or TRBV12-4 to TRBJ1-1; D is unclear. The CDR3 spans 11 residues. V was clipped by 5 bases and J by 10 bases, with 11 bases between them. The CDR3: CASSLGRVAFF. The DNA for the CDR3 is TGTGCCAGCAGTCTAGGACGGGTAGCTTTCTTT.

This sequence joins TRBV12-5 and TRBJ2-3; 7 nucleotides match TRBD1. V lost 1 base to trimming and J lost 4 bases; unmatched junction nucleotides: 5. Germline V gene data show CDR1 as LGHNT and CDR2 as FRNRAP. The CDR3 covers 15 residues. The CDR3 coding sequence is TGTGCTAGTGGTTTGGGACGACAGGGCGCAGATACGCAGTATTTT. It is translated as CASGLGRQGADTQYF.

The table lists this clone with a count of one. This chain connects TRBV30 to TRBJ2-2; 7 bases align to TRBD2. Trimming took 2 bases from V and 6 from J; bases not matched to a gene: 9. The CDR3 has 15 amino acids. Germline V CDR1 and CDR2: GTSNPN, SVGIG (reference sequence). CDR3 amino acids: CAWSPWGGAAGELFF. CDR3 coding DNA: TGTGCCTGGAGTCCCTGGGGGGGAGCAGCCGGGGAGCTGTTTTTT.

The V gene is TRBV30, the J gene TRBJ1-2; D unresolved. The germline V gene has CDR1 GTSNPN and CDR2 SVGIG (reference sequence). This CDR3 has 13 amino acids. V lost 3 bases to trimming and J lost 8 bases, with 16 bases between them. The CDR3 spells CAWSKVEGGGYTF. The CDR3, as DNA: TGTGCCTGGAGCAAAGTGGAGGGTGGGGGCTACACCTTC.

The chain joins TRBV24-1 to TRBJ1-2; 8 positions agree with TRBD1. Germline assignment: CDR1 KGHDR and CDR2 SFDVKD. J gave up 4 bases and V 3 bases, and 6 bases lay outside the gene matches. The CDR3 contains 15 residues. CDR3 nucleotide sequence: TGTGCCACCAGTGATCCGGGACAGGTACCCTATGGCTACACCTTC. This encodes CATSDPGQVPYGYTF.

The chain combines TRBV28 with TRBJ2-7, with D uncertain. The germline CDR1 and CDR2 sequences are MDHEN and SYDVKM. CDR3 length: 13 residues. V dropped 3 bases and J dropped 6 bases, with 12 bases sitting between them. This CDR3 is CASSLTNPLEQYF. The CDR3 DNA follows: TGTGCCAGCAGTTTGACAAATCCCCTCGAGCAGTACTTC. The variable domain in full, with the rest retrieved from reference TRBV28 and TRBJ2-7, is DVKVTQSSRYLVKRTGEKVFLECVQDMDHENMFWYRQDPGLGLRLIYFSYDVKMKEKGDIPEGYSVSREKKERFSLILESASTNQTSMYLCASSLTNPLEQYFGPGTRLTVT.

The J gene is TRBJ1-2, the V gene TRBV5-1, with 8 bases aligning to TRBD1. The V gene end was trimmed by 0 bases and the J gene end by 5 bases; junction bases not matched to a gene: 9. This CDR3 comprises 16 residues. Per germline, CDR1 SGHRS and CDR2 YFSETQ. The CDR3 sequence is CASSLVQGAPRYGYTF. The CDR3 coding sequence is TGCGCCAGCAGCTTGGTGCAGGGGGCGCCGAGATATGGCTACACCTTC.

CDR3 amino acids: CATSDTGSHYGYTF. The CDR3 region has the DNA TGTGCCACCAGTGACACAGGGAGCCACTATGGCTACACCTTC. The chain recombines TRBV24-1 with TRBJ1-2; weak D call: TRBD1 (6 bases). CDR1 and CDR2 (germline): KGHDR, SFDVKD. Between the trimmed V and J ends, which lost 4 bases and 3 bases, there was a span of 11 bases. The CDR3 is made up of 14 amino acids.

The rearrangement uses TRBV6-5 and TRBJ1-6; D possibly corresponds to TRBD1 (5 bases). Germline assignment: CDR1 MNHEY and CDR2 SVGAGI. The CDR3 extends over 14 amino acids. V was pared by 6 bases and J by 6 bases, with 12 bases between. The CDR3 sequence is CASSPPGGNSPLHF. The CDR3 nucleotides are TGTGCCAGCAGCCCCCCGGGGGGTAATTCACCCCTCCACTTT.